This T cell receptor (beta chain) was sequenced for a study of blood T cell repertoires in COVID-19. Study-level information: T cells, B-cell-depleted T cells, or PBMCs supplied cDNA or gDNA.

The CDR3 extends over 16 amino acids. The germline gives CDR1 SGHNT, CDR2 YYREEE (reference sequence). Losses at the gene ends were 2 bases for V and 8 bases for J; bases not matched to a gene: 10. Clones were read by immunoSEQ multiplex PCR, and TCRdb kept only the in-frame ones, dropping some. The sample contains 250,000 or so clones, 84% of which appear only once. Sequenced material: peripheral blood. The chain carries TRBV5-4 and TRBJ2-1; TRBD2 matches 10 bases. The clonotype originates from a man aged 50 to 59 with acute or convalescent COVID-19. CDR3 sequence reads: CASSFAALAGVHEQFF. CDR3 DNA: TGTGCCAGCAGCTTTGCAGCGCTAGCGGGAGTCCATGAGCAGTTCTTC.